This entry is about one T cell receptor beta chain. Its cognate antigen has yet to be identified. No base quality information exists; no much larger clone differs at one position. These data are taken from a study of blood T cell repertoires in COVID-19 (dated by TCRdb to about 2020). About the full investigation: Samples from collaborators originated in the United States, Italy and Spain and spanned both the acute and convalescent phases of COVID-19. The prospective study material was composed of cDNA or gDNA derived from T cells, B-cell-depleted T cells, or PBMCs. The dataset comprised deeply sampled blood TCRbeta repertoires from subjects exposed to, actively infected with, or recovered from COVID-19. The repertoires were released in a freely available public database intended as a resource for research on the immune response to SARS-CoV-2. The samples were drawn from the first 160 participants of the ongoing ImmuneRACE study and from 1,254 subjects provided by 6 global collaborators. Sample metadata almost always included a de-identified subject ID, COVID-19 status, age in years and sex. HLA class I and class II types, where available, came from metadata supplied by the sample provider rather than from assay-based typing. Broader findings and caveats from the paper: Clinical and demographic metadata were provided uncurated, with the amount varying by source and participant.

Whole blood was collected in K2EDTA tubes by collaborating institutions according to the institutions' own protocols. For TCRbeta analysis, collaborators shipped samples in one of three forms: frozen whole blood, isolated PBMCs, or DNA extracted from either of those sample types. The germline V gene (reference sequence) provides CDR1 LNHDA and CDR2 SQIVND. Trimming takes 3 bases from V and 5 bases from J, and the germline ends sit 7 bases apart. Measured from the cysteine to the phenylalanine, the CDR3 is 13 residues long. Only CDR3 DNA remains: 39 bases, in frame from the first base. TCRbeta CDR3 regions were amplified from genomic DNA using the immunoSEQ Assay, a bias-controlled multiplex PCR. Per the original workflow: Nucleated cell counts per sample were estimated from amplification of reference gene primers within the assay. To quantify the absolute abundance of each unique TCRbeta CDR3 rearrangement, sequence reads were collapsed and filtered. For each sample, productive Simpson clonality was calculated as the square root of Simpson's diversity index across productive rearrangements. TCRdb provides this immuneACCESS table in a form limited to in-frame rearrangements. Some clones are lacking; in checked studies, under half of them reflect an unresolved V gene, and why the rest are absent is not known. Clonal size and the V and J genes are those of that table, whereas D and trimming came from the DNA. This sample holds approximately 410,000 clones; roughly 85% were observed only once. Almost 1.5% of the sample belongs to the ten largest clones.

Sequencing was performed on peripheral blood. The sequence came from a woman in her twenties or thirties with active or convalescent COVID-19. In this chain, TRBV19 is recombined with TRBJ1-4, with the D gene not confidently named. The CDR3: CASSIVENEKLFF. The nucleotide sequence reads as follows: TGTGCCAGTAGTATTGTAGAAAATGAAAAACTGTTTTTT.